This T cell receptor beta chain is from a study of T cell repertoires in cytomegalovirus infection. This clonotype was counted many times. The antigen is unknown. Via MiXCR, TCRdb re-called the reads, giving one row per CDR3 protein. The data show fewer than 250,000 distinct CDR3 sequences, 9% to 15% seen once. Germline CDR1 is DFQATT and CDR2 is SNEGSKA (reference sequence). CDR3 length: 15 amino acids. V gave up 0 bases and J gave up 5 bases, with 17 bases separating them. Study-wide results and limits: HLA-C-restricted TCR beta clonotypes specific for CMV led the ex vivo response.

The chain recombines TRBV20-1 with TRBJ2-7; D not certain. Specimen: PBMCs. The source of this sequence is a human donor in good health (CMV status not recorded). Some clones in this sample may be carry-over from other donors' samples. The CDR3 here is CSARDGSHRSHEQYF. Here the CDR3 DNA reads TGCAGTGCTAGAGATGGTTCCCATCGCTCGCACGAGCAGTACTTC.